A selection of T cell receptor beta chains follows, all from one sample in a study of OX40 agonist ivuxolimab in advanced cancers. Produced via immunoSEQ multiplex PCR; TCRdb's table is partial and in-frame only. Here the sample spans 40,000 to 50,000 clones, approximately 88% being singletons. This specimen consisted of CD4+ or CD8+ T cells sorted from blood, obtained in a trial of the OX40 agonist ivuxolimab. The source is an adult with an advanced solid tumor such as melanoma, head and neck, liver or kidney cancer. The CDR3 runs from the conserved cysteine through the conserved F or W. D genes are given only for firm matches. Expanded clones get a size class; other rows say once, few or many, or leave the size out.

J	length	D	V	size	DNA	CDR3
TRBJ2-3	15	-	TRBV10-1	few	TGCGCCAGCATTAACCGGGACGGCTGCACAGATACGCAGTATTTT	CASINRDGCTDTQYF
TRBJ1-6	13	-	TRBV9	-	TGTGCCAGCAGCGTAGCTACGAATTCACCCCTCCACTTT	CASSVATNSPLHF
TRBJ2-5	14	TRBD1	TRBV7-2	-	TGTGCCAGCACCGCGGACAGGGGCATCGGGACCCAGTACTTC	CASTADRGIGTQYF
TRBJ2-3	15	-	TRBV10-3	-	TGTGCCATCAGTGGCGGGTTGTCTAGCACAGATACGCAGTATTTT	CAISGGLSSTDTQYF
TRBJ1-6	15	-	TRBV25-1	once	TGTGCCAGCAGTGAATCCCCAGCGGGCGTTTCACCCCTCCACTTT	CASSESPAGVSPLHF
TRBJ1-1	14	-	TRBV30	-	TGTGCCTGGAGTGTACTGCGGAGTGGCACTGAAGCTTTCTTT	CAWSVLRSGTEAFF
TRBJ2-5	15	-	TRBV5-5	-	TGTGCCAGCAGCCCTCGGTGGGGGGCCCAAGAGACCCAGTACTTC	CASSPRWGAQETQYF
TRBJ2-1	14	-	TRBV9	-	TGTGCCAGCAGCGTAGCAGGGTACTACAATGAGCAGTTCTTC	CASSVAGYYNEQFF
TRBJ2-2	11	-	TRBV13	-	TGTGCCAGCAGGAACACCGGGGAGCTGTTTTTT	CASRNTGELFF
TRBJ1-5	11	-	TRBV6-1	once	TGTGCCAGCAGTGAAGCCAGGGATAAGCATTTT	CASSEARDKHF
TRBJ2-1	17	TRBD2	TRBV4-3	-	TGCGCCAGCAGCTCCGGGACTAGCGGGGGGAGCTCTGGTGAGCAGTTCTTC	CASSSGTSGGSSGEQFF
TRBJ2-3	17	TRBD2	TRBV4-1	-	TGCGCCAGCAGCCAAGATAGAAGGACTAGCGGCACAGATACGCAGTATTTT	CASSQDRRTSGTDTQYF
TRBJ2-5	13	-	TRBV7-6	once	TGTGCCAGCAGCTTAGGGGGGAGAGAGACCCAGTACTTC	CASSLGGRETQYF
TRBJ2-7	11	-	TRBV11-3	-	TGTGCCAGCAGCTCAGGGTACGAGCAGTACTTC	CASSSGYEQYF
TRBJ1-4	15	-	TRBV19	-	TGTGCCAGTAGTATCGGTGGGGCGGTGGGTGAAAAACTGTTTTTT	CASSIGGAVGEKLFF
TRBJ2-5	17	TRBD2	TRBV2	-	TGTGCCAGCAGTGGGGTAGCGGGGGGGCGTGGGTCGGAGACCCAGTACTTC	CASSGVAGGRGSETQYF
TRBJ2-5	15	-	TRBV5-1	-	TGCGCCAGCAGCTTCCAGTCTTGGGGAGAAGAGACCCAGTACTTC	CASSFQSWGEETQYF